A single sample is the source of the 29 T cell receptor beta chains below, sequenced in a study of CD8 T cells in ankylosing spondylitis. Overall study findings and caveats: What appeared characteristic of ankylosing spondylitis blood was a TCR beta motif of fewer than ten highly homologous variants.

TCRdb passed the 5' RACE reads through MiXCR, listing each CDR3 protein once. Here the sample spans a few hundred thousand distinct CDR3 sequences, about a sixth being singletons. These receptors lack a known antigen. Sequenced: blood, either unsorted or a sorted T cell fraction (not recorded which). The receptors were sampled from a male donor with ankylosing spondylitis.

This clonotype showed up just a few times. The chain employs TRBV5-1 and TRBJ2-2; a possible D gene is TRBD2 (6 bases). The CDR3 is 14 residues long. V was pared by 3 bases and J by 7 bases, with 13 bases between. The germline V gene has CDR1 SGHRS and CDR2 YFSETQ. CDR3 region: CASSSGGAYGELFF. The CDR3 bases are TGCGCCAGCAGCTCCGGCGGGGCGTACGGGGAGCTGTTTTTT.

This clonotype was detected ten times or more. The chain recombines TRBV12-3 or TRBV12-4 with TRBJ2-2; D is perhaps TRBD2 (6 bases). The CDR3 is made up of 15 amino acids. V dropped 4 bases and J dropped 3 bases, with 12 bases sitting between them. The CDR3 reads CASSSTGLDTGELFF. CDR3 coding DNA: TGTGCCAGCAGTTCGACGGGACTGGACACCGGGGAGCTGTTTTTT.

This clonotype occurred a few times. V is TRBV6-2 or TRBV6-3 and J is TRBJ1-2; D is ambiguous. The CDR3 extends over 13 amino acids. The germline CDR1 and CDR2 sequences are MNHEY and SVGEGT. V shed 0 bases and J shed 5 bases, with 7 bases lying between them. CDR3 sequence: CASSYSTGYGYTF. DNA of the CDR3: TGTGCCAGCAGTTACTCGACGGGTTATGGCTACACCTTC.

In its sample, this clonotype was seen many times. This rearrangement joins TRBV3-1 to TRBJ2-1, with unresolved D. Trimming pared 1 base from V and 7 bases from J, leaving 5 bases between. The germline V gene has CDR1 LGHDT and CDR2 YNNKEL (reference sequence). This CDR3 is built from 12 residues. CDR3 protein: CASSQVRNEQFF. CDR3 sequence (DNA): TGTGCCAGCAGCCAAGTAAGGAATGAGCAGTTCTTC.

This clonotype occurred a few times. This chain links TRBV5-5 with TRBJ1-2, with TRBD1 matching 9 bases. The trim removed 4 bases at V and 7 bases at J, leaving 11 bases unmatched. The CDR3 runs 15 residues. Germline V gene data show CDR1 as SGHKS and CDR2 as YYEKEE (reference sequence). The CDR3 loop is CASSPAGTGLPGYTF. CDR3 nucleotides: TGTGCCAGCAGCCCGGCCGGGACAGGGCTTCCTGGCTACACCTTC.

The chain uses TRBV6-2 or TRBV6-3 and TRBJ1-5, with D perhaps TRBD1 (6 bases). CDR1 is MNHEY and CDR2 is SVGEGT in the germline V gene. Between the trimmed V and J ends, which lost 6 bases and 7 bases, there was a span of 13 bases. The CDR3 is made up of 13 amino acids. The CDR3 DNA reads as TGTGCCAGCAGAAGGGACATCGCACAGCCCCAGCATTTT. This gives the protein CASRRDIAQPQHF.

This clonotype was found a few times. CDR3 sequence reads: CSASSPAIYEQYF. CDR3 DNA sequence: TGCAGTGCTAGCAGTCCAGCAATATACGAGCAGTACTTC. The chain uses TRBV20-1 and TRBJ2-7; no reliable D call. Germline loops: CDR1 DFQATT, CDR2 SNEGSKA (reference sequence). Trimming stripped 3 bases from V and 4 bases from J, with 13 bases between. The CDR3 is 13 residues long.

This clonotype was detected only a few times. The CDR3 sequence is CASSDTGEGGYTF. The CDR3 DNA reads TGTGCCAGCAGTGATACAGGGGAGGGTGGCTACACCTTC. The chain has TRBV6-1 and TRBJ1-2; 7 nucleotides agree with TRBD1. V was clipped by 3 bases and J by 7 bases; unmatched bases: 5. CDR3 length: 13 residues. The germline CDR1 and CDR2 sequences are MNHNS and SASEGT.

The table lists this clonotype with a few counts. The V and J genes are TRBV20-1 and TRBJ2-3, with D perhaps TRBD1 (5 bases). CDR3 size: 15 residues. CDR1 is DFQATT, CDR2 SNEGSKA, per germline (reference sequence). Trimming removed 1 base from V and 4 bases from J, with 15 bases in between. The DNA of the CDR3 is TGCAGTGCTAGAGTTAGAAGGGGAAGGGCAGATACGCAGTATTTT. Its translation: CSARVRRGRADTQYF.

The gene calls are TRBV7-6 and TRBJ2-1; 12 nucleotides match TRBD2. The trim removed 6 bases at V and 6 bases at J, leaving 3 bases unmatched. CDR3 length: 14 amino acids. Germline V lookup: CDR1 SGHVS, CDR2 FNYEAQ. In nucleotides, the CDR3 is TGTGCCAGCAGACGGACTAGCGGGATCAATGAGCAGTTCTTC. It translates to CASRRTSGINEQFF.

The V and J genes are TRBV6-1 and TRBJ2-7, with 9 nucleotides matching TRBD1. The CDR3 sequence is 16 residues long. Germline CDR1 is MNHNS and CDR2 is SASEGT. V lost 5 bases, J lost 1 base, and 9 bases stayed unmatched. The CDR3 loop is CASSPEGQGSSYEQYF. The CDR3, as DNA: TGTGCCAGCAGTCCAGAGGGACAGGGATCGTCCTACGAGCAGTACTTC.

The gene calls are TRBV6-1 and TRBJ1-1; 10 bases line up with TRBD1. The trim removed 6 bases at V and 8 bases at J, leaving 12 bases unmatched. CDR1 MNHNS and CDR2 SASEGT come from the germline V gene. This CDR3 has 15 residues. The chain's CDR3 is CASRQPGQGSREAFF. The CDR3 DNA is TGTGCCAGCAGGCAACCGGGACAGGGGAGTCGGGAAGCTTTCTTT.

This sequence joins TRBV18 and TRBJ2-7, with 9 nucleotides matching TRBD1. Germline CDR1 and CDR2: KGHSH and LQKENI. This CDR3 spans 15 amino acids. V gave up 3 bases and J gave up 2 bases; unmatched junction bases: 5. The CDR3 DNA is TGTGCCAGCTCACCCCCCGACAGGGGGGCCTACGAGCAGTACTTC. It codes for CASSPPDRGAYEQYF.

This clonotype was seen more than once but under ten times. The chain is built from TRBV30 and TRBJ2-2, with D maybe TRBD2 (7 bases). The CDR3 covers 15 residues. Trimming left V 0 bases short and J 3 bases short, with 11 bases between. Per germline, CDR1 GTSNPN and CDR2 SVGIG (reference sequence). CDR3 residues: CAWSVGGPHTGELFF. The CDR3 bases are TGTGCCTGGAGTGTGGGGGGGCCTCACACCGGGGAGCTGTTTTTT.

The chain recombines TRBV29-1 with TRBJ2-1, with 7 bases lining up with TRBD1. V was pared by 4 bases and J by 10 bases, with 7 bases of the junction left unmatched. This CDR3 is 12 amino acids long. Germline CDR1 is SQVTM and CDR2 is ANQGSEA. The CDR3 coding sequence is TGCAGCGTTGGGTACAGGGGCCGGGAGCAGTTCTTC. It translates to CSVGYRGREQFF.

The rearrangement joins TRBV6-1 to TRBJ2-3; 11 nucleotides match TRBD2. There are 15 residues in the CDR3. V lost 6 bases and J lost 2; bases outside the gene matches: 4. The germline V gene encodes CDR1 MNHNS and CDR2 SASEGT. The CDR3 loop reads CASRVTSGDTDTQYF. For the CDR3, the DNA is TGTGCCAGCAGGGTGACTAGCGGGGACACAGATACGCAGTATTTT.

This chain links TRBV20-1 with TRBJ2-7, with D unresolved. Germline V CDR1 and CDR2: DFQATT, SNEGSKA (reference sequence). There are 14 residues in the CDR3. V was clipped by 6 bases and J by 2 bases, with 17 bases between them. CDR3 protein: CSATDPSNTYEQYF. For the CDR3, the DNA is TGCAGTGCAACCGACCCCTCTAACACCTACGAGCAGTACTTC.

The rearrangement links TRBV27 to TRBJ1-2, with D tentatively TRBD1 (5 bases). Germline assignment: CDR1 MNHEY and CDR2 SMNVEV (reference sequence). The CDR3 contains 13 residues. Trimming left V 0 bases short and J 8 bases short, with 10 bases between. For the CDR3, the DNA is TGTGCCAGCAGTTTATCGCGGGGCCAGGGCTACACCTTC. Its protein is CASSLSRGQGYTF.

This clonotype appeared many times. The CDR3 nucleotides are TGCGCCAGCAGCCAAGATAGGGGGGGTGCAGATACGCAGTATTTT. Amino acids: CASSQDRGGADTQYF. The chain recombines TRBV4-1 with TRBJ2-3, with D tentatively TRBD2 (7 bases). The CDR3 loop spans 15 amino acids. CDR1 MGHRA and CDR2 YSYEKL come from the germline V gene. Trimming cost V 0 bases and J 4 bases, with 11 bases left between them.

This clonotype was counted between two and nine times. J is TRBJ2-3 and V is TRBV11-2; 7 positions match TRBD2. V gave up 1 base and J gave up 3 bases; unmatched junction bases: 10. Germline CDR1 reads SGHAT; CDR2 reads FQNNGV. The CDR3 runs to 17 residues. The CDR3 region has the DNA TGTGCCAGCAGCTTAGGCGGCGTCGGGAGGCAAACAGATACGCAGTATTTT. Amino acid sequence: CASSLGGVGRQTDTQYF.

This clonotype has a handful of counts. This chain joins TRBV28 and TRBJ1-2; D possibly corresponds to TRBD1 (5 bases). The germline V gene encodes CDR1 MDHEN and CDR2 SYDVKM. The CDR3 contains 14 residues. V dropped 5 bases and J dropped 0 bases, with 10 bases sitting between them. Here the CDR3 DNA reads TGTGCCAGCAGTCCAGGGACGGCTAACTATGGCTACACCTTC. The encoded protein is CASSPGTANYGYTF.

This sequence joins TRBV7-9 and TRBJ2-1; the match to TRBD1 covers 8 bases. V trimming: 1 base; J trimming: 9 bases; junction bases outside the gene matches: 8. The CDR3 has 15 residues. Per germline, CDR1 SEHNR and CDR2 FQNEAQ (reference sequence). The CDR3 DNA follows: TGTGCCAGCAGCTTAGGGCAGGGGGCGCGTGGTGAGCAGTTCTTC. Translating it yields CASSLGQGARGEQFF.

This chain links TRBV2 with TRBJ1-1; no clear D gene. This CDR3 spans 15 amino acids. CDR1 is SNHLY, CDR2 FYNNEI, per germline. The V end lost 6 bases, the J end lost 4 bases, and 18 bases lay between the germline ends. CDR3 amino acids: CASSKFAPGSTEAFF. For the CDR3, the DNA is TGTGCCAGCAGCAAGTTCGCGCCCGGGAGCACTGAAGCTTTCTTT.

The chain employs TRBV3-1 and TRBJ2-6; 9 bases fit TRBD1. This CDR3 has 21 amino acids. Germline V gene lookup returns CDR1 LGHDT and CDR2 YNNKEL (reference sequence). V lost 1 base to trimming and J lost 2 bases; unmatched junction nucleotides: 15. CDR3 coding DNA: TGTGCCAGCAGCCAAGCCCTCCCTCGGACAGGGGCGACCGCTGGGGCCAACGTCCTGACTTTC. Residues: CASSQALPRTGATAGANVLTF.

This sequence joins TRBV18 and TRBJ2-7; 8 nucleotides match TRBD1. CDR1 and CDR2 (germline): KGHSH, LQKENI. This CDR3 is 14 amino acids long. After removal of 3 bases from V and 4 bases from J, the junction contained 5 bases not matched to a gene. CDR3 DNA: TGTGCCAGCTCACCGGACAGGGCCACGTACGAGCAGTACTTC. Residues: CASSPDRATYEQYF.

This clonotype was observed a handful of times. The chain employs TRBV3-1 and TRBJ2-2; TRBD2 matches at 13 bases. The CDR3 has 19 amino acids. With 4 bases clipped from V and 3 bases from J, the junction kept 11 bases outside the gene matches. In germline, CDR1 is LGHDT, CDR2 YNNKEL (reference sequence). In DNA, the CDR3 is TGTGCCAGCAGCCGGGGACTAATGGGACTAGCGGGACACACCGGGGAGCTGTTTTTT. Its translation: CASSRGLMGLAGHTGELFF.

This clonotype has just a few counts. This rearrangement joins TRBV9 to TRBJ2-7; tentatively, D is TRBD2 (6 bases). The CDR3 is 16 residues long. CDR1 and CDR2 (germline): SGDLS, YYNGEE. V was clipped by 0 bases and J by 2 bases, with 15 bases between them. Here the CDR3 reads CASSVGGSGATYEQYF. Here the CDR3 DNA reads TGTGCCAGCAGCGTAGGAGGTAGCGGAGCAACCTACGAGCAGTACTTC.

The sample holds many counts of this clonotype. This chain links TRBV12-3 or TRBV12-4 with TRBJ1-2; no definite D call. Trimming pared 6 bases from V and 7 bases from J, leaving 15 bases between. The CDR3 extends over 13 amino acids. The CDR3 is CASSPDGRAGYTF. The CDR3 DNA is TGTGCCAGCAGCCCGGACGGGCGGGCTGGCTACACCTTC.

The chain recombines TRBV7-8 with TRBJ2-1; the D call may be TRBD1 or TRBD2 (7 bases each). The V end was cut by 1 base, the J end by 3 bases, with 16 bases between. This CDR3 spans 17 amino acids. Germline-derived CDR1 and CDR2 are SGHVS and FQNEAQ. The CDR3 region has the DNA TGTGCCAGCAGCTTAGGGGGGGGACAGACTAGCTACAATGAGCAGTTCTTC. Protein: CASSLGGGQTSYNEQFF.